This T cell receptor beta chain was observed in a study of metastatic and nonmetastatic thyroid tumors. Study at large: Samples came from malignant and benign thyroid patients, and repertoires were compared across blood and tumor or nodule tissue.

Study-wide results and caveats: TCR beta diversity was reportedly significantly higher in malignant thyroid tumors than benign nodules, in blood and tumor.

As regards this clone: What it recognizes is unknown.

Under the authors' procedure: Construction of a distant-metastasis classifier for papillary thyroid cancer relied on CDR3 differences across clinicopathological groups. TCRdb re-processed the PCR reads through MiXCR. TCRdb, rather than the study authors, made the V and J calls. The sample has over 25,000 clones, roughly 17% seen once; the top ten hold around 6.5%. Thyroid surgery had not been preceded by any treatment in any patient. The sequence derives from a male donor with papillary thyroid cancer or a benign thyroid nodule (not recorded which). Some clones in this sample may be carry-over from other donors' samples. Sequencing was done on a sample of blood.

In DNA, the CDR3 is TGCGCCAGCAGCCTCGGGAGCGGTAATTATCAGTTCTTC. Protein product: CASSLGSGNYQFF. The chain combines TRBV5-1 with TRBJ2-1, with D maybe TRBD2 (6 bases). Germline V CDR1 and CDR2: SGHRS, YFSETQ. V was trimmed by 4 bases and J by 13 bases, leaving 18 bases between them. The CDR3 runs 13 residues.